The 3 T cell receptor beta chains below were found in one sample sequenced in a study of shared clonotypes between healthy human individuals. Only in-frame clones appear in the TCRdb table, and some are missing; sequencing was by immunoSEQ multiplex PCR. The top ten hold about 1.8% of the sample, which has about 2.1 million clones, 90% to 95% seen once. As defined, naive CD8 cells were CD45RO-negative and positively selected for CCR7, with terminally differentiated effector memory CD45RA+ cells excluded. The material sequenced was naive CD8+ T cells from PBMCs. These receptors originate from a man aged 18 to 30 in good health. Some clones in this sample may be carry-over from other donors' samples.

The chain employs TRBV6-1 and TRBJ2-1, with D hard to call. The CDR3 length is 15 residues. Between the trimmed V and J ends, which lost 2 bases and 7 bases, there was a span of 15 bases. In germline, CDR1 is MNHNS, CDR2 SASEGT. Written as DNA, the CDR3 is TGTGCCAGCAGTGAACCACCCTTAGTCGTTAATGAGCAGTTCTTC. Its translation: CASSEPPLVVNEQFF.

This chain joins TRBV23-1 and TRBJ1-5; 7 nucleotides match TRBD1. TRBV23-1 is designated an ORF whose function remains uncertain. The CDR3 has 16 amino acids. V lost 3 bases, J lost 1 base, and 6 bases stayed unmatched. For the CDR3, the DNA is TGCGCCAGCAGTCACCCTAAGGGGGCAAGCAATCAGCCCCAGCATTTT. It translates to CASSHPKGASNQPQHF.

The chain carries TRBV19 and TRBJ2-1; D unclear. There are 13 residues in the CDR3. Trimming pared 5 bases from V and 6 bases from J, leaving 11 bases between. Per the germline V gene, CDR1 is LNHDA and CDR2 is SQIVND (reference sequence). CDR3 amino acids: CASSWAWVNEQFF. The CDR3 DNA reads as TGTGCCAGTAGTTGGGCGTGGGTCAATGAGCAGTTCTTC.